One T cell receptor beta chain is described in this entry. This clone was seen a handful of times. The clone's antigen remains unknown. Base qualities are not provided; no much larger clone lies one nucleotide away. The sample originates from a study of cytomegalovirus exposure and HLA in healthy donors (TCRdb year 2017). Concerning the study at large: According to an earlier analysis of 450 to 650 of the donors, some 170 million T cells yielded roughly 110 million unique TCR beta sequences and 276 Gb of sequence data. An earlier analysis of 587 of the donors used high-throughput TCR beta sequencing to judge whether each TCR beta V gene segment behaved as functional or pseudogenic. In the later analysis, no new phenotypic data were used to find candidate immune exposures; instead, reliance was placed on TCR beta sequences and their occurrence across donors. The study combined high-throughput TCR immunosequencing, statistical association of individual TCRs with disease status, and machine learning to predict cytomegalovirus infection status. Every repertoire in the discovery cohort had been generated on one and the same sequencing platform. Class I and class II HLA loci were covered by the typing at four-digit resolution. A later analysis re-examined previously published TCR beta repertoires from hundreds of donors and added high-resolution HLA genotyping to investigate patterns of TCR occurrence. Across around 400 genotyped donors of the cohort, an average of approximately 240,000 unique TCR beta nucleotide sequences per donor were sequenced, and roughly a sixth of those sequences were non-productive. Of the 398 genotyped donors, about 80% fell in the genetic ancestry cluster associated with self-reported Caucasian donors. The study was designed to test whether signatures of past pathogen exposure could be identified by cataloging public T cell receptors. Donor age, sex, ethnicity and CMV serostatus were collected together with the repertoire data. Several DR-DQ haplotypes were treated as single units for association and clustering because of strong linkage in the cohort. An early release covering some 640 HLA-typed donors comprised about 300 gigabases of sequencing data and 85 million or so unique TCR sequences. Typing coverage differed by locus: A, B, C, DRB1 and DQB1 were typed in roughly 629-630 donors, DQA1 in approximately 520, DPA1 in 600 to 610, and DPB1 in approximately 450. Using immunosequencing, the study profiled T cell repertoires from roughly 650 subjects and related those repertoires to cytomegalovirus serostatus. Along with the approximately 650-subject first cohort, a separate validation cohort of over 90 different subjects was used. In a later genetic analysis, genome-wide SNP genotypes for about 55% of the roughly 700 donors were used, and that subset was treated as a discovery cohort.

The cohort consisted of some 670 healthy bone marrow donors. Cohort members were all nominally healthy when sampled, although unrecorded immune exposures were likely present. The donor tested CMV seronegative, placing the donor among the roughly 400 seronegative members of the cohort. A peripheral blood sample was provided by each donor, and peripheral blood mononuclear cells were used for TCR beta sequencing. The Qiagen DNeasy Blood Extraction Kit was used to extract genomic DNA from the blood cell samples. Results and caveats for the whole study, not just this receptor: Some IMGT-functional V segments, including TRBV6-2 and TRBV6-3, could not be distinguished by the 87-base-pair reads and were therefore excluded. The cohort was sequenced for TCR beta chains only, and without alpha or paired-chain data the features that could be detected were limited. In an earlier analysis of around 600 of the donors, most TCR beta V segments were observed in productive rearrangements about 87% or about 30% of the time, broadly matching IMGT annotations. At a false discovery rate of 0.05, a later analysis linked some 18,000 TCR beta sequences to specific HLA alleles. In vitro tests confirmed that three of the cytomegalovirus-associated TCR beta chains recognize cytomegalovirus antigens. Compared with equally common non-associated chains, HLA-associated TCR beta chains in a later analysis were more clonally expanded and had lower generation probabilities. A total of 150 or so TCR beta chains were listed by the study as associated with cytomegalovirus. CMV serostatus was the only immune exposure information available for the cohort. Most TCR sequences were seen in very few donors, while some public TCRs were found in many individuals. The sequencing pipeline was judged likely to have produced a cluster of highly shared sequence variants as a technical artifact. In a later analysis, TCR association rates were found to vary across HLA loci, with the most associated TCRs seen for DRB1 alleles and the fewest for HLA-C alleles. A further reported finding was that TCR beta sequences accurately predicted the HLA-A and HLA-B alleles for most subjects in the first cohort. A later analysis reported that several top co-occurrence clusters appeared linked to parvovirus B19, influenza, CMV and Epstein-Barr virus. Assigning TCR associations to individual alleles was difficult when HLA alleles, especially DR and DQ, strongly co-occurred. Cytomegalovirus status was reported to be diagnosed by the classifier with high specificity and sensitivity in both the original and validation cohorts. In a later genetic analysis, a missense DCLRE1C variant was associated with V-gene and J-gene trimming of TCR beta chains, and the association was replicated in an independent cohort. Correlated functional status among segregating V segments might reflect linkage disequilibrium, but an unknown experimental factor could not be ruled out. The earlier analysis of 450 to 700 of the donors excluded approximately 15 rarely observed V segments, including chromosome 9 orphons, because counts were too low. Most CMV-associated TCR beta chains appeared to be HLA-restricted in a later analysis, and the HLA associations seemed to be driven largely by CMV exposure. Presence/absence analyses assumed roughly uniform sequencing depth across donors, an assumption that may not hold. HLA typing was unavailable for some donors at each locus, so association tests used only the typed subset. According to the authors, the approach could potentially be generalized to other disease states and immunological phenotypes. A later genetic analysis reported fewer N-insertions in productive TCRs among donors in an Asian-associated ancestry cluster than the 666-donor mean.

For CDR1 and CDR2, the germline V gene lists MNHEY and SVGAGI. The CDR3 sequence holds 14 residues, the cysteine and phenylalanine included. Here the CDR3 DNA is all that survives: 42 bases in frame from base 1. Unmatched junction bases come to 6, with V trimmed by 6 bases and J by 4 bases. The library was generated by the immunoSEQ multiplex PCR assay. The multiplex PCR relied on a mix of 60 forward primers for TCR Vbeta segments and 13 reverse primers for TCR Jbeta segments. The CDR3 region of rearranged TCR beta genes was amplified from genomic DNA with a multiplex PCR assay. Amplified TCR beta libraries were sequenced as 87-base-pair reads on the Illumina HiSeq System. From the authors' description of their analysis: Across the 670 or so repertoires, a later analysis counted 78 million or so unique TCR beta chains, some 11 million of which were shared by at least two donors. To remove PCR and sequencing errors, raw reads were error-corrected and collapsed into unique sequences using a nearest-neighbor algorithm that merged closely related sequences. CDR3 sequences were aligned to IMGT reference sequences to assign V, D and J gene segments. For a sequence to be retained, at least a six-nucleotide match to both a V gene segment and a J gene segment was required. A rearrangement was called productive if the CDR3 had no stop codons and remained in frame with V and J, and every other rearrangement was called non-productive. CDR3 was defined by IMGT convention, running from the second conserved V-encoded cysteine to the conserved J-encoded phenylalanine. The earlier analysis of a few hundred of the donors excluded any sequence lacking an unambiguous match to a single V gene segment. An earlier analysis of several hundred of the donors called V segments functional above 56.7% productive rearrangements and segregating when the between-donor standard deviation exceeded 5%. A statistical classification framework was developed to diagnose cytomegalovirus status using the catalog of TCR beta chain sequences. A later analysis assigned V and J genes by comparing TCR nucleotide sequences with IMGT/GENE-DB human TR gene sequences. The TCRdist pipeline was used in a later analysis to assign CDR3 sequences and most-parsimonious VDJ recombination scenarios. In a later analysis, each TCR beta chain was defined by its CDR3 amino acid sequence together with its V-gene family, and reads lacking a unique V-gene family were excluded. As a way to deal with suspected cross-contamination and a sequencing artifact, a later analysis dropped roughly 600 nucleotide sequences that were highly shared and had low generation probability. A later analysis calculated a clonal expansion index for each public chain from normalized within-repertoire ranks of inferred template counts. In a later analysis, generation probabilities were computed using a VDJ recombination model fitted to out-of-frame rearrangements, and the results were checked against IGoR. A later analysis scored TCR-TCR, TCR-HLA and TCR-CMV co-occurrence with hypergeometric tests, applying a repertoire-size bias correction to TCR pairs. To estimate false discovery rates, a later analysis permuted the HLA or CMV assignments 20 times. A later analysis grouped co-occurring TCRs with DBSCAN, adding TCRdist sequence similarity when clustering within HLA-allele-positive subsets. Co-occurrence clustering excluded repertoires with fewer than 30,000 or more than 120,000 public chains, plus five with anomalous nucleotide sharing. In TCRdb, the immuneACCESS table is reduced to in-frame sequences with V and J assigned. These tables do not hold every clone; where another copy was compared, an unresolved V gene accounts for under half, and the others remain unexplained. V and J calls and clone size are those listed in that table; D and trimming were worked out from the DNA. The sample table contains 65,000 to 90,000 clones; only one count was recorded for roughly three quarters of them. Less than 4% of the sample is taken by the ten largest.

The TCR sequence derives from a man aged 40-49 years in good health and CMV-seronegative. In this chain, TRBV6-5 is recombined with TRBJ1-2; 9 of the junction bases match TRBD1. Source material: PBMCs. This receptor carries the CDR3 CASRGQGVGYGYTF. The sequenced DNA: TGTGCCAGCAGGGGACAGGGAGTTGGCTATGGCTACACCTTC.